Each of the 6 T cell receptor beta chains below was sequenced from the same sample in a study of identifying expanded T cells in peripheral blood. This table comes from immunoSEQ multiplex PCR, and its TCRdb copy is limited to in-frame clones, with some not included. The data hold 85,000 to 100,000 clones, with about nine tenths observed a single time. Input material: blood. These receptors all stem from a person between 18 and 75 years old in good health.

This clone was seen a single time. V usage is TRBV2 and J usage is TRBJ2-3; D is perhaps TRBD1 (8 bases). The CDR3 is 13 amino acids. V lost 7 bases and J 4 bases, leaving 12 bases between the germline ends. The germline gives CDR1 SNHLY, CDR2 FYNNEI. The CDR3 spells CASNRGGSDTQYF. CDR3 sequence (DNA): TGTGCCAGCAACAGGGGGGGCTCAGATACGCAGTATTTT.

V is TRBV30 and J is TRBJ2-7; tentatively, D is TRBD2 (8 bases). CDR1 and CDR2 (germline): GTSNPN, SVGIG (reference sequence). The CDR3 totals 13 residues. V lost 7 bases, J lost 5 bases, and 18 bases lay in between. The CDR3 reads CAYRGSGINEQYF. The CDR3 nucleotides read TGTGCCTACAGGGGTAGCGGGATCAACGAGCAGTACTTC.

This clone was seen a few times. The chain links TRBV10-2 to TRBJ1-5; 9 bases match TRBD1. The CDR3 contains 14 residues. The J segment lost 0 bases and the V segment lost 7 bases, leaving 1 base of the junction unmatched. Germline values: CDR1 WSHSY, CDR2 SAAADI. The CDR3 DNA is TGCGCCAGCAAGGACAGGGGTAGCAATCAGCCCCAGCATTTT. Translating it yields CASKDRGSNQPQHF.

The CDR3 region is CASSPPKQGAPRWSTDTQYF. The CDR3 region has the DNA TGCGCCAGCAGTCCGCCTAAACAGGGGGCCCCTCGTTGGTCCACAGATACGCAGTATTTT. This rearrangement joins TRBV23-1 to TRBJ2-3; 9 nucleotides line up with TRBD1. TRBV23-1 is sorted into the ORF group, with uncertain function. The CDR3 sequence is 20 residues long. V shed 4 bases and J 2 bases; nucleotides not matched to a gene: 19.

This chain links TRBV27 with TRBJ2-7; D is perhaps TRBD2 (7 bases). Trimming left V 4 bases short and J 4 bases short, with 17 bases between. The germline V gene has CDR1 MNHEY and CDR2 SMNVEV (reference sequence). The CDR3 sequence is 15 residues long. CDR3 residues: CASSSRGGGLYEQYF. The CDR3 DNA follows: TGTGCCAGCAGTTCCCGTGGGGGGGGGCTGTACGAGCAGTACTTC.

This clone occurred once. The chain uses TRBV6-6 and TRBJ2-7; the D gene is possibly TRBD2 (7 bases). The CDR3 has 16 residues. Trimming cost V 4 bases and J 5 bases, with 21 bases left between them. CDR1 and CDR2 (germline): MNHNY, SVGAGI (reference sequence). CDR3 sequence reads: CASSSPRGAGADEQYF. The CDR3 DNA sequence: TGTGCCAGCAGTTCCCCCCGGGGGGCGGGAGCTGACGAGCAGTACTTC.